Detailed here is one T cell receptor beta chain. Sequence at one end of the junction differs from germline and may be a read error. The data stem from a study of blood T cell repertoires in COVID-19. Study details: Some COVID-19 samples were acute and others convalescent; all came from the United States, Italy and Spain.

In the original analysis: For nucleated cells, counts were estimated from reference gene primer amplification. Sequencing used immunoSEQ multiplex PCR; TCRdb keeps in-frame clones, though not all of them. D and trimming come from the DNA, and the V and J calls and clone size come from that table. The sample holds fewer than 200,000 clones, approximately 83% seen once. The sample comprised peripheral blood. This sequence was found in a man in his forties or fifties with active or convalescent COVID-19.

The DNA for the CDR3 is TGTGCCAGCTCATCACCGACAGGTTACGAGCAGTACTTC. This codes for CASSSPTGYEQYF. J is TRBJ2-7 and V is TRBV18; maybe TRBD1 (6 bases). This CDR3 comprises 13 residues. Germline CDR1 KGHSH, CDR2 LQKENI.